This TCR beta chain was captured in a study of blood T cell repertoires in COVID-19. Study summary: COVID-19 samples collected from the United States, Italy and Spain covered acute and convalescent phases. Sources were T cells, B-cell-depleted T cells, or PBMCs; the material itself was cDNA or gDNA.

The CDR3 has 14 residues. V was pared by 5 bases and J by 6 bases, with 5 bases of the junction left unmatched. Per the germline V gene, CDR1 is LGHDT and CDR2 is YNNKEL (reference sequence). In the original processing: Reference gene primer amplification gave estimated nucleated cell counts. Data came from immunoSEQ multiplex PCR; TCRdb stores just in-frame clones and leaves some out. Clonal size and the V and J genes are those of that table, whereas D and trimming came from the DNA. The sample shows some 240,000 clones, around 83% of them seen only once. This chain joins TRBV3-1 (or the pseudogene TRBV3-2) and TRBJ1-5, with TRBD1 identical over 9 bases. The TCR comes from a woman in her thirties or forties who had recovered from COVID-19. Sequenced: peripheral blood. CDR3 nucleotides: TGTGCCAGCAGCGGGGGGACAGGGACTCAGCCCCAGCATTTT. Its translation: CASSGGTGTQPQHF.